Below, one TCR beta chain is given with its context. Its specificity is unknown. The CDR3 has 14 amino acids. The germline V gene has CDR1 SGHVS and CDR2 FQNEAQ. Trimming stripped 2 bases from V and 12 bases from J, with 17 bases between. The sample belongs to a study of T cell repertoires in cytomegalovirus infection. Whole-study findings and limits: Across the ex vivo response, the dominant clonotypes were HLA-C-restricted CMV-specific TCR beta clonotypes. Pooled public TCR beta family frequency picked out CMV carriers with the relevant HLA.

TCRdb recomputed calls from the reads with MiXCR, one row per CDR3 protein. The sample shows some 590,000 distinct CDR3 sequences, approximately 40% of them seen only once. The input for sequencing was cultured PBMCs, taken from culture after CMV antigen stimulation. This receptor was obtained from a human donor in good health (CMV status not recorded). Some clones in this sample may be carry-over from other donors' samples. The V gene is TRBV7-8, the J gene TRBJ2-1; tentatively, D is TRBD1 (5 bases). The CDR3 region is CASSLTDTLVGQFF. In nucleotides, the CDR3 is TGTGCCAGCAGCTTAACGGACACACTTGTTGGGCAGTTCTTC.